This TCR beta chain emerged from a study of tumor and adjacent non-tumor tissue in lung cancer. TCRbeta libraries were built with three rounds of nested PCR, modified from ARM-PCR. TCRdb passed the multiplex PCR reads through MiXCR, listing each CDR3 protein once. The sample yields tens of thousands of distinct CDR3 sequences, almost 60% seen once. The sample holds one count of this clonotype. Its target is unknown. This may stem from a read error, because a much larger clone lies one nucleotide away. RNA was extracted from bulk tissue without any cell sorting. The study, taken as a whole, reports: TCR diversity was significantly greater in tumor than normal lung tissue.

The sequenced material came from lung tumor tissue. The TCR sequence derives from a man aged 50-60 years with non-small cell lung cancer.

The CDR3 nucleotides are TGCGCCAGCAGCTCGAACCGAAGGACGCATGAAGCTTTCTTT. The encoded protein is CASSSNRRTHEAFF. The chain combines TRBV5-1 with TRBJ1-1, with D unclear. The germline V and J ends were trimmed by 3 bases and 7 bases, with 16 bases remaining between them. CDR3 length: 14 residues. Germline-derived CDR1 and CDR2 are SGHRS and YFSETQ.